This TCR beta chain derives from a study of beta chain features in type 1 diabetes. Study background: In age, gender and cell yields, patients were similar to healthy donors. Overall study findings and caveats: A moderate, significant TCRB CDR3 shortening appeared in type 1 diabetes across four CD4+ subsets. It was among patients, rather than healthy donors, that naive, central memory and Treg TCRB repertoires appeared more similar.

Averaging about 120 mL, one heparinised blood draw was given by each donor. Sorted populations were all over 95% pure. This CDR3 has 13 residues. In germline, CDR1 is LNHDA, CDR2 SQIVND (reference sequence). V dropped 8 bases and J dropped 2; count of bases not matched to a gene: 4. The study reverse transcribed the entire isolated RNA, so it sequenced expressed TCRB transcripts. Only in-frame clones appear in the TCRdb table, and some are missing; sequencing was by immunoSEQ multiplex PCR. The data contain around 280,000 clones, 14% to 15% of them singletons. This clone was counted only a few times. The antigen is not known.

The chain couples TRBV19 to TRBJ2-7; 9 positions agree with TRBD1. What was sequenced was naive CD4+ T cells from blood. The source of this sequence is a man aged 18-30 years with type 1 diabetes. The CDR3 loop reads CASAGQGAYEQYF. CDR3 coding DNA: TGTGCCAGTGCGGGACAGGGAGCCTACGAGCAGTACTTC.